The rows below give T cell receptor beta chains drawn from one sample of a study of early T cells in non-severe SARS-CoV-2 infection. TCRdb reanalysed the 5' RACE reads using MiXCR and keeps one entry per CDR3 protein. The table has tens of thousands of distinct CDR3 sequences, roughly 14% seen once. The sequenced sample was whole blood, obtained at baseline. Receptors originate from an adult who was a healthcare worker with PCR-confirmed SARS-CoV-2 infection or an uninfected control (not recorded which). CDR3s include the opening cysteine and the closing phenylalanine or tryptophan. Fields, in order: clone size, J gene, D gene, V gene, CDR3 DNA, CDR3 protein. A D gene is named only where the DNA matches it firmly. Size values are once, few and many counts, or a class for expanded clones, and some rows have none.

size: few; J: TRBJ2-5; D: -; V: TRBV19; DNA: TGTGCCAGTAGCCTCAGGCCAGGTCGCCAAGAGACCCAGTACTTC; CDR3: CASSLRPGRQETQYF
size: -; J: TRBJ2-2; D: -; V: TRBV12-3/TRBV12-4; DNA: TGTGCCAGCAGTTTATATTCCTACTTCGACACCGGGGAGCTGTTTTTT; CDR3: CASSLYSYFDTGELFF
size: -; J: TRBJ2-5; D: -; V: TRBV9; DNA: TGTGCCAGCAGCGTAGGGGCAGGGCCCCAAGAGACCCAGTACTTC; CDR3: CASSVGAGPQETQYF
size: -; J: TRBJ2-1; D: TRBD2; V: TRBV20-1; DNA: TGCAGTGCTCACCCTAGCGGGAGCTCCTACAATGAGCAGTTCTTC; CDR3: CSAHPSGSSYNEQFF
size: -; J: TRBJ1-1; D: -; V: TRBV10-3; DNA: TGTGCCATCAGTGAGTCTGGCCAGGGTCGCACTGAAGCTTTCTTT; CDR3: CAISESGQGRTEAFF
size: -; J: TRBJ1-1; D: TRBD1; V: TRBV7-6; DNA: TGTGCCAGCAGCGACTCCGGGACAGGGGTGGGTACTGAAGCTTTCTTT; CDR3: CASSDSGTGVGTEAFF
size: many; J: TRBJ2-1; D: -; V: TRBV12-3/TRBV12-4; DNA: TGTGCCAGCAGCAATTTAGCGTCCTCCTACAATGAGCAGTTCTTC; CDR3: CASSNLASSYNEQFF
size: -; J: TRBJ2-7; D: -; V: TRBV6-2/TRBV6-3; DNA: TGTGCCAGCGGAAATGGGGGGCAGTGGTACTTC; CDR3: CASGNGGQWYF
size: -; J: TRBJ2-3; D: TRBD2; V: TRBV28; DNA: TGTGCCAGCAGTTTAGAGGGTAGCGGGAGTCTGGGGGATACGCAGTATTTT; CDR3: CASSLEGSGSLGDTQYF
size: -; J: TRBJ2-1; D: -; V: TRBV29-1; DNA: TGCAGCGTTCCCGCGGTCGGGAGTGGAGGCACCTACAATGAGCAGTTCTTC; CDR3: CSVPAVGSGGTYNEQFF
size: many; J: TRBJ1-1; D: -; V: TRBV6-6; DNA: TGTGCCAGCAGTTACCAAACTATGAACACTGAAGCTTTCTTT; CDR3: CASSYQTMNTEAFF
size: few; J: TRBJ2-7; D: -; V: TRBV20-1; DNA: TGCAGTGCTGGGGCCACGTGGGGCTACGAGCAGTACTTC; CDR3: CSAGATWGYEQYF
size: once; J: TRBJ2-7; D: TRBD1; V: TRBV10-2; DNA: TGCGCCAGCAGTGCGACCGGGACAGGGGGCCGGGAGCAGTACTTC; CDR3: CASSATGTGGREQYF
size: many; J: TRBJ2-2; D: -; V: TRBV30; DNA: TGTGCCTGGAAGAGTATGAGTACCAACACCGGGGAGCTGTTTTTT; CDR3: CAWKSMSTNTGELFF
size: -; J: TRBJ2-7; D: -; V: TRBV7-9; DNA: TGTGCCAGCGCTAGGACGGAGAGCTCCTACGAGCAGTACTTC; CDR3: CASARTESSYEQYF
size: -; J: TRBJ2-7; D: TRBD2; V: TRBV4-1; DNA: TGCGCCAGCAGCCCTGGGACTAGCAGATACGAGCAGTACTTC; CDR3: CASSPGTSRYEQYF
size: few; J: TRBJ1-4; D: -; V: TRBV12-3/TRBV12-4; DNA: TGTGCCAGCAGTTTGTCCCTGTCGTTAGAAAAACTGTTTTTT; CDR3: CASSLSLSLEKLFF
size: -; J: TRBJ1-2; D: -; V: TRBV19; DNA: TGTGCCAGTCGTAGGCAGACGGGCTATGGCTACACCTTC; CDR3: CASRRQTGYGYTF
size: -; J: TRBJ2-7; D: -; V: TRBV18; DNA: TGTGCCAGCGGGCTAGCAGGTCCCTCCTACGAGCAGTACTTC; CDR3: CASGLAGPSYEQYF
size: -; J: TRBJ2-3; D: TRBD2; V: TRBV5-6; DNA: TGTGCCAGCAGCCTAGGGGGACTAGCGCCAGCTAGCACAGATACGCAGTATTTT; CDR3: CASSLGGLAPASTDTQYF
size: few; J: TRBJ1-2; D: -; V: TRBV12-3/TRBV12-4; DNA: TGTGCCAGCAGTTCACAGGGTTATGGCTACACCTTC; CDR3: CASSSQGYGYTF
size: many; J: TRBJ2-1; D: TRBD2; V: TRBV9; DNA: TGTGCCAGCGCCGGGACTAGGGATTACAATGAGCAGTTCTTC; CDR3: CASAGTRDYNEQFF
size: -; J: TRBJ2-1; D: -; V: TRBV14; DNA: TGTGCCAGCAGCCCCTCTAGCCCCACTCAGTTCTTC; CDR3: CASSPSSPTQFF
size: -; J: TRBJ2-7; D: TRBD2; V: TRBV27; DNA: TGTGCCAGCAGTTCGATAGCGGGAGGGCCCGGCGAGCAGTACTTC; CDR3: CASSSIAGGPGEQYF
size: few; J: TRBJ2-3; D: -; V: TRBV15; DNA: TGTGCCACCAGCAGAGATCCGAGGGTATCGCAGTATTTT; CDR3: CATSRDPRVSQYF
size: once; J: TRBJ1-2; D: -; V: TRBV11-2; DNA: TGTGCCAGCAGCTCCAGGGTGAATGGCTATGGCTACACCTTC; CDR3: CASSSRVNGYGYTF
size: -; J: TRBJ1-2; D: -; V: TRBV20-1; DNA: TGCAGTGCTAGGGGAGGCCCCTATGGCTACACCTTC; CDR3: CSARGGPYGYTF
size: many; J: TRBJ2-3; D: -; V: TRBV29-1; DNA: TGCAGCGTTGAAGGTCTCACAGATACGCAGTATTTT; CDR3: CSVEGLTDTQYF
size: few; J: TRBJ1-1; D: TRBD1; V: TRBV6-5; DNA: TGTGCCAGCAGGAGCCGGGACAGGACTGAAGCTTTCTTT; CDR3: CASRSRDRTEAFF
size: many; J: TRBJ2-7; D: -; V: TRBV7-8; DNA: TGTGCCAGCAGCCTTCCAGGAGCAGGGCAGGTGTACGAGCAGTACTTC; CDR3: CASSLPGAGQVYEQYF
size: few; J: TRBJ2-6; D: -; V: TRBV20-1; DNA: TGCAGTGCGACTACCGGGGGCCCTGGGGCCAACGTCCTGACTTTC; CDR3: CSATTGGPGANVLTF
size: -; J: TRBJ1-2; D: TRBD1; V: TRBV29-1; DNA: TGCAGCGCAAACCGGGCAGGGGGCGATGGCTACACCTTC; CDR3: CSANRAGGDGYTF
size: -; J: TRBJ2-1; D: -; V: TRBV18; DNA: TGTGCCAGCTCACCAACCGGGACAAGTACGCTCACTGAGCAGTTCTTC; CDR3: CASSPTGTSTLTEQFF